One sample yielded the 19 T cell receptor beta chains listed below, sequenced in a study of lymphopenia after photon versus proton radiotherapy. Some clones are missing from TCRdb's copy, which holds only in-frame ones; the method was immunoSEQ multiplex PCR. The data hold some 55,000 clones, with about 86% observed a single time. The starting material was peripheral blood, obtained from a patient treated with photon-based radiotherapy. The receptors derive from a man aged 40-55 years with gastric cancer.

The chain carries TRBV6-5 and TRBJ1-5; D not resolved. CDR1 is MNHEY, CDR2 SVGAGI, per germline. V lost 0 bases, J lost 3 bases, and 6 bases lay in between. This CDR3 has 14 residues. CDR3 sequence: CASSYSRTNQPQHF. CDR3 nucleotides: TGTGCCAGCAGTTACTCGAGGACCAATCAGCCCCAGCATTTT.

The rearrangement links TRBV27 to TRBJ2-1; 10 bases match TRBD1. The ends lost 1 base at V and 6 bases at J; junction bases unmatched: 6. Looked up from germline, CDR1 is MNHEY and CDR2 is SMNVEV (reference sequence). CDR3 length equals 16 residues. The chain's CDR3 is CASSLWFGTGVNEQFF. DNA for the CDR3: TGTGCCAGCAGTTTATGGTTCGGGACAGGGGTCAATGAGCAGTTCTTC.

V usage is TRBV7-2 and J usage is TRBJ2-5, with 9 bases that match TRBD1. The length of the CDR3 is 15 residues. From germline, CDR1 is SGHTA and CDR2 FQGNSA. Trimming cost V 2 bases and J 5 bases; bases outside gene matches: 6. CDR3 in DNA: TGTGCCAGCAGCTTACAGACAGGGGGAGGGGAGACCCAGTACTTC. It specifies CASSLQTGGGETQYF.

The V gene is TRBV11-2, the J gene TRBJ1-1; 8 bases map to TRBD1. Losses at the gene ends were 2 bases for V and 1 base for J; bases not matched to a gene: 0. The CDR3 contains 14 residues. The V gene's germline CDR1 is SGHAT and CDR2 FQNNGV. CDR3 sequence reads: CASSLQGANTEAFF. The DNA of the CDR3 is TGTGCCAGCAGCTTACAGGGGGCGAACACTGAAGCTTTCTTT.

This clone showed up just once. The chain links TRBV5-1 to TRBJ1-2; D not certain. Germline values: CDR1 SGHRS, CDR2 YFSETQ. The CDR3 sequence is 12 residues long. Trimming cost V 5 bases and J 0 bases, with 5 bases left between them. CDR3 sequence (DNA): TGCGCCAGCAGGGGAGCTAACTATGGCTACACCTTC. It translates to CASRGANYGYTF.

This clone was observed a few times. The CDR3 here is CATPRRTSSYNEQFF. The CDR3 nucleotides are TGTGCCACCCCCCGGCGGACCAGCTCCTACAATGAGCAGTTCTTC. The chain carries TRBV2 and TRBJ2-1; D uncertain. This CDR3 is 15 amino acids long. The germline gives CDR1 SNHLY, CDR2 FYNNEI. V was shortened by 10 bases and J by 0 bases, with 16 bases between the two germline ends. The full variable domain, in which reference TRBV2 and TRBJ2-1 provide the parts outside the CDR3, is EPEVTQTPSHQVTQMGQEVILRCVPISNHLYFYWYRQILGQKVEFLVSFYNNEISEKSEIFDDQFSVERPDGSNFTLKIRSTKLEDSAMYFCATPRRTSSYNEQFFGPGTRLTVL.

This clone was observed once. The J gene is TRBJ2-5, the V gene TRBV7-3; D ambiguous. Per germline, CDR1 SGHTA and CDR2 FQGTGA. Between the trimmed V and J ends, which lost 5 bases and 5 bases, there was a span of 12 bases. There are 13 residues in the CDR3. The CDR3 DNA reads TGTGCCAGCAGCAGTAGCCCCGAGGAGACCCAGTACTTC. This gives the protein CASSSSPEETQYF.

The V and J genes are TRBV4-3 and TRBJ2-6, with D hard to call. Trimming took off 0 bases at V and 0 bases at J, with 6 bases between the two ends. CDR3 length: 16 residues. Germline CDR1 and CDR2: LGHNA and YSLEER. The CDR3 here is CASSQDVFSGANVLTF. The CDR3, as DNA: TGCGCCAGCAGCCAAGATGTCTTCTCTGGGGCCAACGTCCTGACTTTC.

The V gene is TRBV10-3, the J gene TRBJ2-3, with D maybe TRBD1 (6 bases). The germline V gene has CDR1 ENHRY and CDR2 SYGVKD. Trimming stripped 6 bases from V and 3 bases from J, with 13 bases between. The CDR3 consists of 14 residues. The CDR3 nucleotides read TGTGCCATCAGCTTACAGGGTTCAACAGATACGCAGTATTTT. Its translation is CAISLQGSTDTQYF.

The chain employs TRBV6-5 and TRBJ1-6; D is possibly TRBD1 (6 bases). From germline, CDR1 is MNHEY and CDR2 SVGAGI. This CDR3 has 15 residues. Trimming removed 5 bases at V and 2 bases at J, with 10 bases between. CDR3 nucleotide sequence: TGTGCCAGCAGTAGGACAGTTGCCTATAATTCACCCCTCCACTTT. It yields the protein CASSRTVAYNSPLHF.

The chain employs TRBV10-1 and TRBJ2-7; 11 positions match TRBD2. The CDR3 has 13 residues. V trimming: 9 bases; J trimming: 5 bases; junction bases outside the gene matches: 6. Germline V gene sequence: CDR1 WNHNN, CDR2 SYGVQD (reference sequence). CDR3 coding DNA: TGCGCCAGAAATCTAGCGGGGGGTAACGAGCAGTACTTC. Its translation: CARNLAGGNEQYF.

The V gene is TRBV7-3, the J gene TRBJ2-3; the match to TRBD1 covers 7 bases. Germline V lookup: CDR1 SGHTA, CDR2 FQGTGA. J gave up 4 bases and V 5 bases, and 6 bases lay outside the gene matches. The CDR3 runs 14 residues. The CDR3 DNA sequence: TGTGCCAGCAGCCCATGGGACAGTTCAGATACGCAGTATTTT. Protein sequence: CASSPWDSSDTQYF.

The rearrangement links TRBV25-1 to TRBJ2-1; D is ambiguous. CDR1 MGHDK and CDR2 SYGVNS come from the germline V gene. The length of the CDR3 is 11 residues. Trimming removed 5 bases at V and 6 bases at J, with 5 bases between. CDR3 amino acids: CASSRINEQFF. The CDR3 DNA reads TGTGCCAGCAGTAGGATCAATGAGCAGTTCTTC. Looking up the rest from reference TRBV25-1 and TRBJ2-1 gives the full variable domain: EADIYQTPRYLVIGTGKKITLECSQTMGHDKMYWYQQDPGMELHLIHYSYGVNSTEKGDLSSESTVSRIRTEHFPLTLESARPSHTSQYLCASSRINEQFFGPGTRLTVL.

The chain couples TRBV2 to TRBJ1-5, with D possibly matching TRBD1 (5 bases). V dropped 5 bases and J dropped 7 bases, with 9 bases sitting between them. CDR1 is SNHLY, CDR2 FYNNEI, per germline. The CDR3 totals 12 residues. CDR3 nucleotide sequence: TGTGCCAGCAGTTTGGGGGTGCAGCCCCAGCATTTT. Its protein product is CASSLGVQPQHF.

V and J are TRBV13 and TRBJ2-3; 14 bases line up with TRBD2. The CDR3 is 18 amino acids. The germline gives CDR1 PRHDT, CDR2 FYEKMQ (reference sequence). V was pared by 5 bases and J by 0 bases, with 7 bases of the junction left unmatched. DNA for the CDR3: TGTGCCAGCAGCGCCGGGACTAGCGGGGGATTTAGCACAGATACGCAGTATTTT. Translating gives CASSAGTSGGFSTDTQYF.

The CDR3 is CASSQDEASGQTTYNEQFF. CDR3 DNA sequence: TGCGCCAGCAGCCAAGATGAGGCCTCGGGTCAGACCACCTACAATGAGCAGTTCTTC. The chain is built from TRBV4-3 and TRBJ2-1; D is unclear. The germline V gene encodes CDR1 LGHNA and CDR2 YSLEER. V lost 0 bases, J lost 2 bases, and 20 bases lay in between. The CDR3 loop spans 19 amino acids.

J is TRBJ2-3 and V is TRBV7-2; the D call may be TRBD1 or TRBD2 (5 bases each). Germline CDR1 is SGHTA and CDR2 is FQGNSA. The CDR3 has 15 residues. Trimming took 3 bases from V and 6 from J, leaving 16 bases between them. The CDR3 coding sequence is TGTGCCAGCAGCTTGGGGGTCCCTTCCCGGGATACGCAGTATTTT. This encodes CASSLGVPSRDTQYF.

This chain connects TRBV5-1 to TRBJ2-3; 12 bases line up with TRBD2. In germline, CDR1 is SGHRS, CDR2 YFSETQ. This CDR3 has 16 residues. Unmatched junction bases numbered 6, after V lost 3 bases and J lost 4 bases. The CDR3 loop is CASSSLAGGRADTQYF. The CDR3 bases are TGCGCCAGCAGCTCTCTAGCGGGGGGGCGAGCAGATACGCAGTATTTT.

This clone occurred once. The chain joins TRBV6-1 to TRBJ2-3, with D maybe TRBD1 (7 bases). CDR1 is MNHNS, CDR2 SASEGT, per germline. Trimming took off 5 bases at V and 6 bases at J, with 18 bases between the two ends. The CDR3 contains 15 residues. The CDR3 DNA reads as TGTGCCAGCAGTCCAGGGGGGACAGCTTGGGATACGCAGTATTTT. The encoded protein is CASSPGGTAWDTQYF.